These 17 T cell receptor beta chains came from one sample sequenced in a study of blood T cell repertoires in COVID-19. Sequencing was performed with immunoSEQ multiplex PCR; in TCRdb, only in-frame clones are kept and a portion is missing. The table has about 75,000 clones, approximately 90% seen once. Sequences were obtained from peripheral blood. The receptors come from a human donor in a cohort sampled during active COVID-19.

This CDR3 reads CASSLREREEKLFF. The CDR3 coding sequence is TGCGCCAGCAGCCTGAGAGAGCGAGAGGAAAAACTGTTTTTT. This sequence joins TRBV4-3 and TRBJ1-4; D gene ambiguous. V was cut by 4 bases and J by 8 bases, with 14 bases left in between. Germline assignment: CDR1 LGHNA and CDR2 YSLEER. The CDR3 runs to 14 residues.

Only one count was recorded for this clone. This chain connects TRBV11-2 to TRBJ2-5; 10 bases match TRBD1. Trimming took 5 bases from V and 5 from J; bases not matched to a gene: 8. Germline CDR1 is SGHAT and CDR2 is FQNNGV. This CDR3 spans 15 amino acids. The CDR3 DNA is TGTGCCAGCAGCCAGGACAGGGGGTCTCGGGAGACCCAGTACTTC. Translated: CASSQDRGSRETQYF.

The chain links TRBV3-1 (or the pseudogene TRBV3-2) to TRBJ2-7; possibly TRBD2 for D (6 bases). Germline V lookup: CDR1 LGHDT, CDR2 YNNKEL (reference sequence). The CDR3 spans 13 residues. V lost 6 bases and J lost 10, with 19 bases in between. As DNA, the CDR3 is TGTGCCAGCAGTGAGGGAGGAGGGTTGCTACAGTACTTC. Protein sequence: CASSEGGGLLQYF.

This clone was seen just once. The gene calls are TRBV9 and TRBJ2-1; D might be TRBD2 (6 bases). Looked up from germline, CDR1 is SGDLS and CDR2 is YYNGEE. V dropped 4 bases and J dropped 9 bases, with 14 bases sitting between them. The CDR3 totals 13 residues. This chain's CDR3 is CASSLWEATEQFF. In DNA form, the CDR3 reads TGTGCCAGCAGCCTCTGGGAGGCCACTGAGCAGTTCTTC. Full variable domain (remainder filled in from reference TRBV9 and TRBJ2-1): DSGVTQTPKHLITATGQRVTLRCSPRSGDLSVYWYQQSLDQGLQFLIQYYNGEERAKGNILERFSAQQFPDLHSELNLSSLELGDSALYFCASSLWEATEQFFGPGTRLTVL.

This chain uses TRBV6-1 with TRBJ2-2; no clear D. The germline V and J ends were trimmed by 2 bases and 8 bases, with 6 bases remaining between them. Germline V gives CDR1 MNHNS, CDR2 SASEGT. The CDR3 has 12 amino acids. The DNA of the CDR3 is TGTGCCAGCAGTGAAAATCTAGGGGAGCTGTTTTTT. As protein: CASSENLGELFF.

This sequence joins TRBV5-1 and TRBJ2-3; 11 bases agree with TRBD2. CDR3 length: 14 amino acids. Germline values: CDR1 SGHRS, CDR2 YFSETQ. V was clipped by 4 bases and J by 4 bases; unmatched bases: 2. As DNA, the CDR3 is TGCGCCAGCAGCCGACTAGCGGGATCAGATACGCAGTATTTT. Protein: CASSRLAGSDTQYF. Together with reference TRBV5-1 and TRBJ2-3, the CDR3 gives the full variable domain: KAGVTQTPRYLIKTRGQQVTLSCSPISGHRSVSWYQQTPGQGLQFLFEYFSETQRNKGNFPGRFSGRQFSNSRSEMNVSTLELGDSALYLCASSRLAGSDTQYFGPGTRLTVL.

This clone was seen a few times. The rearrangement links TRBV5-1 to TRBJ1-5, with TRBD1 matching 8 bases. CDR1 SGHRS and CDR2 YFSETQ come from the germline V gene. The CDR3 spans 18 residues. J was trimmed by 4 bases and V by 4 bases; bases with no gene match: 16. The CDR3 nucleotides are TGCGCCAGCAGCCAGCAGGGGGCTCAGCCCCTTCTAAATCAGCCCCAGCATTTT. This translates into CASSQQGAQPLLNQPQHF.

This clone was detected once. This chain uses TRBV9 with TRBJ1-2, with D uncertain. The CDR3 sequence is 13 residues long. Germline CDR1 and CDR2: SGDLS and YYNGEE. V lost 0 bases to trimming and J lost 7 bases, with 10 bases between them. CDR3 loop: CASSVGAGLGYTF. CDR3 coding DNA: TGTGCCAGCAGCGTAGGCGCAGGTCTTGGCTACACCTTC.

V gene TRBV28 combines with J gene TRBJ2-7, with TRBD1 identical over 10 bases. This CDR3 is built from 14 residues. Unmatched junction bases numbered 12, after V lost 4 bases and J lost 12 bases. Germline V gene lookup returns CDR1 MDHEN and CDR2 SYDVKM. CDR3 DNA: TGTGCCAGCAGTTCCTTACAACCGGGACAGGGGCGGTACTTC. Protein product: CASSSLQPGQGRYF. The variable domain in full, completed from reference TRBV28 and TRBJ2-7, reads DVKVTQSSRYLVKRTGEKVFLECVQDMDHENMFWYRQDPGLGLRLIYFSYDVKMKEKGDIPEGYSVSREKKERFSLILESASTNQTSMYLCASSSLQPGQGRYFGPGTRLTVT.

This sequence joins TRBV11-3 and TRBJ2-7; TRBD1 matches 9 bases. CDR3 length: 19 residues. CDR1 is SGHNT and CDR2 is YENEEA in the germline V gene. Trimming at V came to 11 bases and at J to 0 bases, leaving 23 bases not matched to a gene. CDR3 sequence: CAGGSLTRGDRGNSYEQYF. The CDR3 nucleotides read TGTGCCGGGGGCAGCTTAACAAGGGGCGACAGGGGGAACTCCTACGAGCAGTACTTC.

This chain connects TRBV18 to TRBJ2-3; 11 nucleotides agree with TRBD2. This CDR3 contains 16 residues. Per the germline V gene, CDR1 is KGHSH and CDR2 is LQKENI. V lost 6 bases to trimming and J lost 0 bases; unmatched junction nucleotides: 5. CDR3: CASSEGTSGSTDTQYF. In nucleotides, the CDR3 is TGTGCCAGCTCGGAAGGGACTAGCGGAAGCACAGATACGCAGTATTTT.

This clone showed up just a few times. DNA for the CDR3: TGTGCCAGCAGTTTGGGACAGGCCGGGGAGCTGTTTTTT. Translation gives CASSLGQAGELFF. The rearrangement joins TRBV6-2 or TRBV6-3 to TRBJ2-2; 8 nucleotides line up with TRBD1. Unmatched junction bases numbered 1, after V lost 4 bases and J lost 6 bases. From germline, CDR1 is MNHEY and CDR2 SVGEGT. This CDR3 is 13 amino acids long.

The gene calls are TRBV15 and TRBJ1-4; D possibly corresponds to TRBD1 (6 bases). CDR1 is LNHNV and CDR2 is YYDKDF in the germline V gene (reference sequence). Trimming stripped 0 bases from V and 3 bases from J, with 11 bases between. The CDR3 totals 16 residues. CDR3 in amino acids: CATSRDTAGANEKLFF. The DNA of the CDR3 is TGTGCCACCAGCAGAGATACGGCAGGGGCTAATGAAAAACTGTTTTTT. Supplemented by reference TRBV15 and TRBJ1-4, the full variable domain reads DAMVIQNPRYQVTQFGKPVTLSCSQTLNHNVMYWYQQKSSQAPKLLFHYYDKDFNNEADTPDNFQSRRPNTSFCFLDIRSPGLGDTAMYLCATSRDTAGANEKLFFGSGTQLSVL.

As concerns this clone: A single base separates this from a much larger clone, so it may be a read error. The rearrangement links TRBV2 to TRBJ2-5; D ambiguous. Germline V gene sequence: CDR1 SNHLY, CDR2 FYNNEI. The V and J ends lost 4 bases and 5 bases respectively, with 5 bases between them. The CDR3 has 11 residues. The chain's CDR3 is CASSVRETQYF. CDR3 bases: TGTGCCAGCAGTGTCCGGGAGACCCAGTACTTC.

This chain uses TRBV6-2 or TRBV6-3 with TRBJ1-2, with 9 bases matching TRBD1. V lost 4 bases, J lost 4 bases, and 10 bases stayed unmatched. This CDR3 has 16 amino acids. Per the germline V gene, CDR1 is MNHEY and CDR2 is SVGEGT. The CDR3 DNA reads as TGTGCCAGCAGTTCCCTTCCGGGACAGGGTAGCTATGGCTACACCTTC. Translation gives CASSSLPGQGSYGYTF.

V is TRBV29-1 and J is TRBJ1-1; D is perhaps TRBD1 (5 bases). The CDR3 runs 13 residues. Germline CDR1 is SQVTM and CDR2 is ANQGSEA. With 7 bases removed from V and 1 base from J, the gap between germline ends came to 13 bases. In nucleotides, the CDR3 is TGCAGCGCTGGCACAGGATCGAACACTGAAGCTTTCTTT. The encoded protein is CSAGTGSNTEAFF. The whole variable domain, filled in from reference TRBV29-1 and TRBJ1-1, reads SAVISQKPSRDICQRGTSLTIQCQVDSQVTMMFWYRQQPGQSLTLIATANQGSEATYESGFVIDKFPISRPNLTFSTLTVSNMSPEDSSIYLCSAGTGSNTEAFFGQGTRLTVV.

The chain recombines TRBV29-1 with TRBJ2-4; 7 nucleotides line up with TRBD1. Trimming cost V 4 bases and J 10 bases; bases outside gene matches: 4. The CDR3 runs to 11 residues. Germline V gene sequence: CDR1 SQVTM, CDR2 ANQGSEA. The CDR3 DNA sequence: TGCAGCGTTGGAGACAGGGAAATTCAGTACTTC. It encodes CSVGDREIQYF.